This entry describes one TCR beta chain. Its antigen is still unknown. The input lacks base qualities; no much larger clone sits a single base away. This entry comes from a study of early T cells in non-severe SARS-CoV-2 infection (dated by TCRdb to about 2021). Broadly, across the study: TCR sequencing used bulk RNA from unsorted whole blood, so alpha and beta chains could not be paired.

Relative to germline, V is 0 bases shorter and J is 10 bases shorter, with 8 bases between their ends. CDR1 SGHKS and CDR2 YYEKEE are derived from the germline V gene (reference sequence). The cysteine opens and the phenylalanine closes a CDR3 of 13 amino acids. Only the CDR3 portion is preserved as DNA: 39 bases, with reading frame beginning at the first base. A case-control design nested within a healthcare worker cohort in London, UK, was used, with weekly nasopharyngeal swab PCR tests and blood sampling performed. Between 23 and 31 March 2020, the week of the UK lockdown, healthcare workers were enrolled and then followed up weekly for as long as 16 weeks. The study at large found these results: VDJdb matching was skewed toward anti-spike CD8 responses, so virus-specific expansions were likely underestimated and private and CD4 specificities were missed.

The library was built by means of 5' RACE. The run used a NextSeq 500. Unique molecular identifiers were attached to individual cDNA molecules in the TCR library protocol so that sequencing error and PCR bias could be corrected. Both TCR alpha and beta chains were sequenced, and tight co-correlation was observed between alpha and beta sequence abundances in each sample. For the original study's pipeline: Decombinator V4 was used to perform V gene, J gene and CDR3 annotation of TCR sequences. TCRs were defined as expanded if a significant change between any two time points was detected under a Poisson model with p below 0.0001. TCR abundances were normalised to the total number of TCRs sequenced per sample and were expressed as counts per million. MAIT TCRs were defined by TRAV1-2 paired with TRAJ12, TRAJ20 or TRAJ33, and iNKT TCRs by TRAV10 paired with TRAJ18. VDJdb, accessed 1 November 2021, was searched for CMV, EBV and SARS-CoV-2 annotated TCRs, with TCRs annotated for multiple antigens excluded. The public reads were reanalyzed by TCRdb: fastp trimming at Q25, MiXCR alignment, in-frame beta chains only. Each CDR3 protein gets just one entry, which takes the most common genes and DNA from the rows behind it. TCRdb, rather than the study authors, made the V and J calls. The sample profile shows 35,000 to 50,000 distinct CDR3 sequences; about 23% of them were found once. Together, the top ten hold roughly 4.6% of the sample.

The sequenced sample was whole blood, obtained at baseline. This receptor chain uses TRBV5-5 and TRBJ1-6; the D segment cannot be called with confidence. The sequence came from an adult who was a healthcare worker with PCR-confirmed SARS-CoV-2 infection or an uninfected control (not recorded which). The CDR3 here reads CASSLGAGSPLHF. The nucleotide sequence is given as TGTGCCAGCAGCTTGGGGGCGGGATCACCCCTCCACTTT.